This TCR beta chain came from a study of T-cell reconstitution after alpha-beta-depleted transplantation in children. Whole-study results and caveats: Approximately two months post-transplant, alpha-beta T cells reportedly originated from several hundred expanded graft clones.

The germline V gene encodes CDR1 SGHAT and CDR2 FQNNGV. CDR3 size: 15 residues. V lost 6 bases and J lost 7; bases outside the gene matches: 13. The TCRbeta library was prepared with unique molecular identifiers. One entry per CDR3 protein results from TCRdb running MiXCR on the PCR reads. Among about 250,000 distinct CDR3 sequences listed, 20% to 30% were seen once. As regards this clonotype: As yet, its antigen is unknown.

The rearrangement uses TRBV11-2 and TRBJ2-7, with 9 bases identical to TRBD1. The material was PBMCs, mostly from graft donor cells, obtained 360 days after TCRalphabeta/CD19-depleted stem cell transplant. This TCR came from a female patient aged 2-10 years who had a stem cell transplant for congenital amegakaryocytic thrombocytopenia, so the T cells may come from the graft donor. The CDR3 DNA sequence: TGTGCCAGCAGGAAATGGGGACAGGGCGGGGTAGAGCAGTACTTC. Its translation: CASRKWGQGGVEQYF.